These 18 T cell receptor beta chains were sequenced from one sample in a study of blood T cell repertoires in COVID-19. Profiled with immunoSEQ multiplex PCR; TCRdb holds only in-frame clones, not every one. The table records approximately 150,000 clones, roughly 84% of them present only once. The material sequenced was peripheral blood. These receptors were collected from a man aged 55 to 70 with acute or convalescent COVID-19.

The V gene is TRBV10-3, the J gene TRBJ2-5, with TRBD2 matching over 12 bases. Trimming cost V 6 bases and J 4 bases; bases outside gene matches: 6. The germline gives CDR1 ENHRY, CDR2 SYGVKD. The CDR3 runs to 15 residues. The CDR3 reads CAISLAGGSRETQYF. DNA for the CDR3: TGTGCCATCAGCCTAGCGGGAGGGTCGAGAGAGACCCAGTACTTC.

The chain uses TRBV11-2 and TRBJ2-5; 12 positions match TRBD2. The germline gives CDR1 SGHAT, CDR2 FQNNGV. The CDR3 has 15 amino acids. The trim removed 5 bases at V and 3 bases at J, leaving 4 bases unmatched. CDR3 DNA: TGTGCCAGCAGCCTTCGGACTAGCGGGGAAGAGACCCAGTACTTC. This translates into CASSLRTSGEETQYF.

The count of this clone is one. V gene TRBV4-1 combines with J gene TRBJ2-1; 9 bases fit TRBD2. The J segment lost 8 bases and the V segment lost 4 bases, leaving 12 bases of the junction unmatched. This CDR3 is 16 amino acids long. Germline V gives CDR1 MGHRA, CDR2 YSYEKL. DNA for the CDR3: TGCGCCAGCAGCCCAAGAGGGGCGGGGGGGCTCCATGAGCAGTTCTTC. This encodes CASSPRGAGGLHEQFF.

The chain couples TRBV5-1 to TRBJ2-2, with 13 nucleotides matching TRBD2. The CDR3 spans 18 residues. Per the germline V gene, CDR1 is SGHRS and CDR2 is YFSETQ. The V and J ends lost 0 bases and 5 bases, in that order; junction bases with no gene match: 7. CDR3 amino acids: CASSLGTSGSLRTGELFF. The CDR3 coding sequence is TGCGCCAGCAGCTTGGGGACTAGCGGGAGCCTCAGGACCGGGGAGCTGTTTTTT.

This chain connects TRBV5-1 to TRBJ2-2, with 8 bases identical to TRBD2. V lost 5 bases, J lost 4 bases, and 4 bases stayed unmatched. CDR3 length: 14 residues. Germline V gene data show CDR1 as SGHRS and CDR2 as YFSETQ. The CDR3 region has the DNA TGCGCCAGCAGTATAGCGGGGCCCACCGGGGAGCTGTTTTTT. Amino acids: CASSIAGPTGELFF.

V is TRBV14 and J is TRBJ2-1; D may be TRBD2 (6 bases). The CDR3 has 14 amino acids. The germline gives CDR1 SGHDN, CDR2 FVKESK. Trimming pared 2 bases from V and 5 bases from J, leaving 10 bases between. The CDR3 reads CASSQRERHNEQFF. The CDR3 region has the DNA TGTGCCAGCAGCCAACGGGAGCGGCACAATGAGCAGTTCTTC.

The chain carries TRBV27 and TRBJ1-5; possibly TRBD1 for D (6 bases). Germline loops: CDR1 MNHEY, CDR2 SMNVEV (reference sequence). This CDR3 contains 20 residues. V dropped 4 bases and J dropped 3 bases, with 28 bases sitting between them. DNA of the CDR3: TGTGCCAGCAGTTCATTTGGTGGGGGGGGCGCGGTATTGTTCAATCAGCCCCAGCATTTT. Encoded protein: CASSSFGGGGAVLFNQPQHF.

This rearrangement joins TRBV5-5 to TRBJ2-7; 12 bases match TRBD2. CDR1 and CDR2 (germline): SGHKS, YYEKEE (reference sequence). The trim removed 4 bases at V and 6 bases at J, leaving 5 bases unmatched. The CDR3 runs to 14 residues. This CDR3 is CASSRLAGVGEQYF. The CDR3, as DNA: TGTGCCAGCAGCCGACTAGCGGGAGTCGGCGAGCAGTACTTC. Looking up the rest from reference TRBV5-5 and TRBJ2-7 gives the full variable domain: DAGVTQSPTHLIKTRGQQVTLRCSPISGHKSVSWYQQVLGQGPQFIFQYYEKEERGRGNFPDRFSARQFPNYSSELNVNALLLGDSALYLCASSRLAGVGEQYFGPGTRLTVT.

The chain links TRBV18 to TRBJ1-2; D remains ambiguous. The CDR3 contains 14 residues. V lost 6 bases, J lost 2 bases, and 13 bases lay in between. Germline CDR1 reads KGHSH; CDR2 reads LQKENI. The CDR3 DNA follows: TGTGCCAGCTCTCCCGAGGATCTAAACTATGGCTACACCTTC. Translation: CASSPEDLNYGYTF.

V and J are TRBV5-1 and TRBJ2-3; 7 bases line up with TRBD2. Germline V gives CDR1 SGHRS, CDR2 YFSETQ. The CDR3 is 17 amino acids. V lost 0 bases to trimming and J lost 1 base; unmatched junction nucleotides: 8. The CDR3 here is CASSLAGGTSGTDTQYF. As DNA, the CDR3 is TGCGCCAGCAGCTTGGCCGGGGGGACCTCTGGCACAGATACGCAGTATTTT.

The chain recombines TRBV19 with TRBJ2-7, with TRBD2 as a possible D gene (6 bases). Germline CDR1 reads LNHDA; CDR2 reads SQIVND (reference sequence). This CDR3 is 15 amino acids long. Trimming took off 3 bases at V and 3 bases at J, with 15 bases between the two ends. CDR3 sequence reads: CASSIAGTGSYEQYF. The CDR3 DNA follows: TGTGCCAGTAGTATTGCAGGGACCGGGAGCTACGAGCAGTACTTC.

The V and J genes are TRBV19 and TRBJ2-5; TRBD2 matches 10 bases. Germline trimming cut 5 bases from V and 2 bases from J; bases unmatched to any gene: 8. Germline CDR1 LNHDA, CDR2 SQIVND (reference sequence). The CDR3 is 16 amino acids. DNA for the CDR3: TGTGCCAGTAGTGTGGGACTAGCGAAGCTACAAGAGACCCAGTACTTC. Amino acid sequence: CASSVGLAKLQETQYF.

The CDR3 region has the DNA TGTGCCAGCAGCACCTATCGTGGGGGCAGGGACTCTGGAAACACCATATATTTT. Encoded protein: CASSTYRGGRDSGNTIYF. The chain employs TRBV21-1 and TRBJ1-3; the table's D call, TRBD1, was not checked against the DNA. TRBV21-1 is labeled a pseudogene. This CDR3 spans 18 amino acids.

The chain recombines TRBV7-8 with TRBJ2-7; 12 nucleotides line up with TRBD2. J gave up 1 base and V 0 bases, and 1 base lay outside the gene matches. The germline CDR1 and CDR2 sequences are SGHVS and FQNEAQ. The CDR3 covers 16 residues. CDR3 DNA sequence: TGTGCCAGCAGCTTAGCGACTAGCGGGGGATCCTACGAGCAGTACTTC. Its translation: CASSLATSGGSYEQYF.

The rearrangement uses TRBV20-1 and TRBJ1-4; D is ambiguous. Germline lookup yields CDR1 DFQATT and CDR2 SNEGSKA (reference sequence). V dropped 6 bases and J dropped 13 bases, with 15 bases sitting between them. CDR3 length equals 11 residues. The CDR3 DNA reads as TGCAGTGCCCCAGACACCGAGGGACTGTTTTTT. This encodes CSAPDTEGLFF.

The V call is TRBV9, the J call TRBJ1-6, with D perhaps TRBD1 (5 bases). V was pared by 3 bases and J by 0 bases, with 10 bases between. The CDR3 consists of 16 residues. Germline V CDR1 and CDR2: SGDLS, YYNGEE. As DNA, the CDR3 is TGTGCCAGCAGCGATGGACAAGCCTCCTATAATTCACCCCTCCACTTT. Amino acids: CASSDGQASYNSPLHF.

The J gene is TRBJ1-4, the V gene TRBV5-1; D gene uncertain. The CDR3 is made up of 15 amino acids. Germline V lookup: CDR1 SGHRS, CDR2 YFSETQ. Trimming removed 4 bases from V and 8 bases from J, with 18 bases in between. This CDR3 is CASSPTAAGEEKLFF. CDR3 nucleotides: TGCGCCAGCAGCCCTACAGCGGCGGGCGAAGAAAAACTGTTTTTT.

This clone has at least ten counts. The chain has TRBV5-1 and TRBJ2-3, with 7 bases fitting TRBD2. Trimming at V came to 4 bases and at J to 7 bases, leaving 15 bases not matched to a gene. The germline gives CDR1 SGHRS, CDR2 YFSETQ. This CDR3 has 16 residues. The CDR3 nucleotides read TGCGCCAGCAGCCCGGTGGGGCGGGAGTTGGTCAATACGCAGTATTTT. It encodes CASSPVGRELVNTQYF.